The present TCR beta chain was sequenced within a study of a mutant IDH1 vaccine in newly diagnosed glioma. On the study more broadly: Mean patient age was about 40 years; approximately 60% were male and roughly 38% female.

In regard to this clone: Its antigen is as yet unknown.

Indicated time point: baseline, week 1 (first vaccination visit). Regarding treatment: pre-vaccination baseline after standard-of-care therapy. Study outcomes and limitations: Whatever changes occurred in top peripheral T cell clonotypes seemed unrelated to pseudoprogression.

The method was immunoSEQ multiplex PCR; TCRdb's version includes in-frame clones alone and lacks a portion of them. The data hold approximately 92,000 clones, with 83% observed a single time. This clonotype was sampled from a woman in her fifties or sixties with glioma. This material consisted of PBMCs, taken from a glioma patient treated with radiotherapy, temozolomide or both.

The CDR3 nucleotides are TGTGCCTGGAGTGATAGCGGGGTCAAAAACATTCAGTACTTC. Translation: CAWSDSGVKNIQYF. The chain uses TRBV30 and TRBJ2-4, with 8 nucleotides matching TRBD2. V lost 1 base and J lost 3; bases outside the gene matches: 2. The CDR3 extends over 14 amino acids. Germline CDR1 and CDR2: GTSNPN and SVGIG (reference sequence).